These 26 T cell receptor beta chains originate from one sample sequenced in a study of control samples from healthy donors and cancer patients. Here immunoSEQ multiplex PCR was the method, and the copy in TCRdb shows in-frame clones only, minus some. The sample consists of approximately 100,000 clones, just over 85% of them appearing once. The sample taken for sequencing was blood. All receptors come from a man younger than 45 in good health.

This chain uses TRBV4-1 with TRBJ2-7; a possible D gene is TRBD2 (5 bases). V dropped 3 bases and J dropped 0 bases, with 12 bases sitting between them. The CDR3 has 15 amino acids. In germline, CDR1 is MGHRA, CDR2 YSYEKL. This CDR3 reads CASSQVTTNSYEQYF. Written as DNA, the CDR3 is TGCGCCAGCAGCCAGGTCACGACTAACTCCTACGAGCAGTACTTC.

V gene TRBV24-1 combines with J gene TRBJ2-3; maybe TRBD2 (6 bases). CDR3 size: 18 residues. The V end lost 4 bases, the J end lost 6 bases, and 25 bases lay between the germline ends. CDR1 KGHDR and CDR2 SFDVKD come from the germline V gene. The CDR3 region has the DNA TGTGCCACCAGTGACCCAACGGACTACAACCTGCGGGCCGATACGCAGTATTTT. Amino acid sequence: CATSDPTDYNLRADTQYF.

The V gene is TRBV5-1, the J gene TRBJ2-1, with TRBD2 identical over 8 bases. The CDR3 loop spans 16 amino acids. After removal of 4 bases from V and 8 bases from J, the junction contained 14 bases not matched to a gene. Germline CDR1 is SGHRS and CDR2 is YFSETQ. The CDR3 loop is CASSPRLGGRNHEQFF. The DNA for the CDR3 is TGCGCCAGCAGCCCGCGGTTGGGCGGGAGGAATCATGAGCAGTTCTTC.

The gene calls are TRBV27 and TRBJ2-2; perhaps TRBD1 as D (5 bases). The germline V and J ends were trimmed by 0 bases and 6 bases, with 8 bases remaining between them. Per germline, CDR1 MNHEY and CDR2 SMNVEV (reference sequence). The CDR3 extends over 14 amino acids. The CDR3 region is CASSLSGAPGELFF. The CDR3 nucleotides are TGTGCCAGCAGTTTATCTGGGGCCCCCGGGGAGCTGTTTTTT.

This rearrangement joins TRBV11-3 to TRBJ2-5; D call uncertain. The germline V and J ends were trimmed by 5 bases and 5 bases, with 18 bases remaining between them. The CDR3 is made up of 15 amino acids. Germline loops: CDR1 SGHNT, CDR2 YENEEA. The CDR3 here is CASSRPVAGMETQYF. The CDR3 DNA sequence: TGTGCCAGCAGCCGCCCCGTGGCAGGCATGGAGACCCAGTACTTC.

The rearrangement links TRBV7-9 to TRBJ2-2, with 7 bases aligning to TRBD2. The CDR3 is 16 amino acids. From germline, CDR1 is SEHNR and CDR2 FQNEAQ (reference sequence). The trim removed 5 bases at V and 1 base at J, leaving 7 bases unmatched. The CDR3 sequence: CASSPLAAGNTGELFF. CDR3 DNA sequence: TGTGCCAGCAGCCCCCTAGCGGCAGGGAACACCGGGGAGCTGTTTTTT.

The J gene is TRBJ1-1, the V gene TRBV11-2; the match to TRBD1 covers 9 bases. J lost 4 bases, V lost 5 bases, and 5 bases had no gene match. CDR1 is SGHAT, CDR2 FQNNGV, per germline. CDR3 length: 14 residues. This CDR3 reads CASSLQGAGTEAFF. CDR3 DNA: TGTGCCAGCAGCCTACAGGGGGCGGGCACTGAAGCTTTCTTT.

CDR3 in DNA: TGTGCCAGTAGGCGGGACATTAGCAATCAGCCCCAGCATTTT. This sequence encodes CASRRDISNQPQHF. The chain employs TRBV19 and TRBJ1-5, with D possibly matching TRBD1 (6 bases). Germline V gene sequence: CDR1 LNHDA, CDR2 SQIVND (reference sequence). Trimming removed 6 bases from V and 0 bases from J, with 9 bases in between. This CDR3 is built from 14 residues.

The CDR3 loop reads CASTNGVHEQFF. In DNA form, the CDR3 reads TGTGCCAGCACCAATGGTGTACATGAGCAGTTCTTC. The rearrangement uses TRBV7-3 and TRBJ2-1, with D hard to call. CDR1 SGHTA and CDR2 FQGTGA come from the germline V gene. The CDR3 extends over 12 amino acids. The ends were cut back, 7 bases at V and 8 bases at J, with 12 bases in the middle. The entire variable domain, with the rest obtained from reference TRBV7-3 and TRBJ2-1, is as follows: GAGVSQTPSNKVTEKGKYVELRCDPISGHTALYWYRQSLGQGPEFLIYFQGTGAADDSGLPNDRFFAVRPEGSVSTLKIQRTERGDSAVYLCASTNGVHEQFFGPGTRLTVL.

CDR3 DNA: TGTGCCAGCAGCGTGGGGACTAGCTACAATGAGCAGTTCTTC. It codes for CASSVGTSYNEQFF. This chain uses TRBV9 with TRBJ2-1; TRBD2 matches 8 bases. Germline CDR1 and CDR2: SGDLS and YYNGEE. The CDR3 consists of 14 residues. The V gene end was trimmed by 2 bases and the J gene end by 3 bases; junction bases not matched to a gene: 1.

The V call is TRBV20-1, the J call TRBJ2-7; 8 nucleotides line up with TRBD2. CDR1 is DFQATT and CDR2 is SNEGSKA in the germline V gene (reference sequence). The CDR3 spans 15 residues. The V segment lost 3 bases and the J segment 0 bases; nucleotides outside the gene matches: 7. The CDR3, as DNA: TGCAGTGCTAGTATAGCGGGAACCCGCTCCTACGAGCAGTACTTC. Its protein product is CSASIAGTRSYEQYF.

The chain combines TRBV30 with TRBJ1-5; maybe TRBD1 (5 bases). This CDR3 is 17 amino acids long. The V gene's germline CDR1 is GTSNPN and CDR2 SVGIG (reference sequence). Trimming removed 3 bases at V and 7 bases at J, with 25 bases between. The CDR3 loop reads CAWSRGRVLKKGQPQHF. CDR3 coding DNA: TGTGCCTGGAGCCGGGGGAGGGTCCTGAAAAAAGGACAGCCCCAGCATTTT.

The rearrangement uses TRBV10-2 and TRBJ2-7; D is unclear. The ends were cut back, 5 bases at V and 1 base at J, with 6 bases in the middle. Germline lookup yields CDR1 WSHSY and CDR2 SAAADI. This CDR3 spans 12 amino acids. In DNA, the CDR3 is TGCGCCAGCAGTCCCCAATCCTACGAGCAGTACTTC. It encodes CASSPQSYEQYF.

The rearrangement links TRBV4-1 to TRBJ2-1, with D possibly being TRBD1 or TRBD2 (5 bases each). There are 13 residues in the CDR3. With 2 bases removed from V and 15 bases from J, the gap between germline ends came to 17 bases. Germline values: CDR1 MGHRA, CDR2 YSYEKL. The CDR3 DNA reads TGCGCCAGCAGCCAAATTGCCGGGACGATTCCGTTCTTC. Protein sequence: CASSQIAGTIPFF.

CDR3 nucleotides: TGCGCCAGCAGCTTCCAGGGAACTAATGAAAAACTGTTTTTT. It codes for CASSFQGTNEKLFF. The chain joins TRBV5-1 to TRBJ1-4, with D possibly being TRBD1 (5 bases). The CDR3 runs to 14 residues. Germline-derived CDR1 and CDR2 are SGHRS and YFSETQ. The V end lost 2 bases, the J end lost 1 base, and 6 bases lay between the germline ends.

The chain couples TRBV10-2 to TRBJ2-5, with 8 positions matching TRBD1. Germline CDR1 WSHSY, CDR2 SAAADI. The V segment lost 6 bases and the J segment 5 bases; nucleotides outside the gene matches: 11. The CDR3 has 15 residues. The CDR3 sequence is CASRDPLGQVETQYF. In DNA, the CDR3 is TGCGCCAGCAGAGACCCCCTGGGACAGGTGGAGACCCAGTACTTC.

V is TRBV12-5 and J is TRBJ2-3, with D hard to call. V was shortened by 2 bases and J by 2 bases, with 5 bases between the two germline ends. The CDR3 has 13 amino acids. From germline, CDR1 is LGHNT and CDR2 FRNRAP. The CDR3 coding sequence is TGTGCTAGTGGTTTGCTAATCACAGATACGCAGTATTTT. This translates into CASGLLITDTQYF. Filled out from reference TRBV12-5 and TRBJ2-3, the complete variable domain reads DARVTQTPRHKVTEMGQEVTMRCQPILGHNTVFWYRQTMMQGLELLAYFRNRAPLDDSGMPKDRFSAEMPDATLATLKIQPSEPRDSAVYFCASGLLITDTQYFGPGTRLTVL.

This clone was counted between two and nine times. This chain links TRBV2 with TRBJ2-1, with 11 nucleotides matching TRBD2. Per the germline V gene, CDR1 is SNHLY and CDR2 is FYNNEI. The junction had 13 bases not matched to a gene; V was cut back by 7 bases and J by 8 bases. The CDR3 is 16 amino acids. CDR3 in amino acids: CASIRQGTSGNYEQFF. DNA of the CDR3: TGTGCCAGCATCAGACAAGGGACTAGCGGCAATTATGAGCAGTTCTTC.

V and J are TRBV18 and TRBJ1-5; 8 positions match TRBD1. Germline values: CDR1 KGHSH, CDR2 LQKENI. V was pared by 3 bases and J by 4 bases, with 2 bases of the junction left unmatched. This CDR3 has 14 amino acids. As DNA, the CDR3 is TGTGCCAGCTCACCGGGACAGGAAAATCAGCCCCAGCATTTT. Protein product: CASSPGQENQPQHF.

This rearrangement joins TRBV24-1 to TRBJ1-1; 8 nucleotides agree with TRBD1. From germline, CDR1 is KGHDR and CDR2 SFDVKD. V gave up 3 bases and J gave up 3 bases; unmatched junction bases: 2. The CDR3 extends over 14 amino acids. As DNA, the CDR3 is TGTGCCACCAGTGATCCGGGACAGGACACTGAAGCTTTCTTT. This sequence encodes CATSDPGQDTEAFF.

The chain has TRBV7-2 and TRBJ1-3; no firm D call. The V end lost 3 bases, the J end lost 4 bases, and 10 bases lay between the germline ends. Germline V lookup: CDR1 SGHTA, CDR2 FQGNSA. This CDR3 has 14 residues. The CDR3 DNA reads TGTGCCAGCAGCTTTTCCCCAATGGGAAACACCATATATTTT. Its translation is CASSFSPMGNTIYF.

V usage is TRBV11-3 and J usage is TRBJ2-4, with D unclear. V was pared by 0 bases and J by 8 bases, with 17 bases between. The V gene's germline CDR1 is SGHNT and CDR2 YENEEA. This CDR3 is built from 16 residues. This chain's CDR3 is CASSLDGQPPADIQYF. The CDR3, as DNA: TGTGCCAGCAGCTTAGACGGCCAGCCCCCCGCCGACATTCAGTACTTC.

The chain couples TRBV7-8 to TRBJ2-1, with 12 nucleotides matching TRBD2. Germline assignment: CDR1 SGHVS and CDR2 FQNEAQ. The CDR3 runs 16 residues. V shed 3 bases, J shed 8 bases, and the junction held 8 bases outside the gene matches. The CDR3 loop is CASSFALRLAGDEQFF. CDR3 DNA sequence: TGTGCCAGCAGCTTCGCCCTCCGACTAGCGGGAGATGAGCAGTTCTTC.

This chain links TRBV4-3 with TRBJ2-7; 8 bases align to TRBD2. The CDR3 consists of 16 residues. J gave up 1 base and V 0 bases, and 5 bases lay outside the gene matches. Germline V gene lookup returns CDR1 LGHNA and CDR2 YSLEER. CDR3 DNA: TGCGCCAGCAGCCAAGAACCGGGACTAGTGTCCTACGAGCAGTACTTC. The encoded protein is CASSQEPGLVSYEQYF.

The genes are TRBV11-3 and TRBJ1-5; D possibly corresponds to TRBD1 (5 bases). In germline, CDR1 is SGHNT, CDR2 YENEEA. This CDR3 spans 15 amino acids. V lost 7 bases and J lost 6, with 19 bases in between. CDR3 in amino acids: CASTAGGGSAQPQHF. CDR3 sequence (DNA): TGTGCCAGCACCGCGGGGGGGGGTTCTGCTCAGCCCCAGCATTTT. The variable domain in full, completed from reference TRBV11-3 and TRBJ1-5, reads EAGVVQSPRYKIIEKKQPVAFWCNPISGHNTLYWYLQNLGQGPELLIRYENEEAVDDSQLPKDRFSAERLKGVDSTLKIQPAELGDSAVYLCASTAGGGSAQPQHFGDGTRLSIL.

The CDR3 nucleotides read TGTGCCAGCATGACAGAAACTTTCACAGATACGCAGTATTTT. Translating it yields CASMTETFTDTQYF. V and J are TRBV2 and TRBJ2-3; D possibly corresponds to TRBD1 (5 bases). V lost 7 bases and J 2 bases, leaving 13 bases between the germline ends. Germline-derived CDR1 and CDR2 are SNHLY and FYNNEI. This CDR3 has 14 residues.